A selection of T cell receptor beta chains follows, all from one sample in a study of cytomegalovirus exposure and HLA in healthy donors. The protocol was immunoSEQ multiplex PCR, while the TCRdb copy is restricted to in-frame clones and leaves out a portion. The sample has 100,000 to 150,000 clones, roughly 95% seen once. Sequenced material: PBMCs. The receptors were gathered from a man in his late teens or twenties in good health and CMV-seronegative. The CDR3 runs from the conserved cysteine through the conserved F or W. Expanded clones get a size class; other rows say once, few or many, or leave the size out.

clone size: -; V gene: TRBV7-3; J gene: TRBJ2-2; CDR3 protein: CASSPEVTDTGELFF
clone size: -; V gene: TRBV9; J gene: TRBJ2-7; CDR3 protein: CASSDGSSYEQYF
clone size: once; V gene: TRBV7-8; J gene: TRBJ2-7; CDR3 protein: CASSLGRGLAGGNEQYF
clone size: -; V gene: TRBV7-2; J gene: TRBJ2-7; CDR3 protein: CASSIGQSSYEQYF
clone size: -; V gene: TRBV7-8; J gene: TRBJ2-1; CDR3 protein: CASSEAGRGNEQFF
clone size: few; V gene: TRBV30; J gene: TRBJ2-1; CDR3 protein: CAWRFGTHYNEQFF
clone size: -; V gene: TRBV27; J gene: TRBJ1-5; CDR3 protein: CASSLYTGRNQPQHF
clone size: -; V gene: TRBV5-1; J gene: TRBJ1-2; CDR3 protein: CASSLEQGAGYTF
clone size: -; V gene: TRBV6-6; J gene: TRBJ2-7; CDR3 protein: CASSGGNYEQYF
clone size: -; V gene: TRBV7-3; J gene: TRBJ2-3; CDR3 protein: CASSLTSLAPTDTQYF
clone size: -; V gene: TRBV6-5; J gene: TRBJ1-5; CDR3 protein: CASSRDGNNQPQHF
clone size: -; V gene: TRBV5-1; J gene: TRBJ2-5; CDR3 protein: CASSLSGTTSGETQYF
clone size: -; V gene: TRBV30; J gene: TRBJ1-2; CDR3 protein: CAWTPGGPGGYTF
clone size: once; V gene: TRBV28; J gene: TRBJ1-5; CDR3 protein: CASSLRGGQPQHF
clone size: -; V gene: TRBV30; J gene: TRBJ1-1; CDR3 protein: CAWSRRTGGYGEAFF
clone size: -; V gene: TRBV13; J gene: TRBJ2-1; CDR3 protein: CASSLASRVGQFF
clone size: once; V gene: TRBV9; J gene: TRBJ2-1; CDR3 protein: CASSTLGTPLPHNEQFF
clone size: -; V gene: TRBV27; J gene: TRBJ2-3; CDR3 protein: CASSRTSGPTDTQYF
clone size: -; V gene: TRBV5-6; J gene: TRBJ1-5; CDR3 protein: CASTLGQGNQPQHF
clone size: -; V gene: TRBV19; J gene: TRBJ2-3; CDR3 protein: CASSRGLAGDTDTQYF
clone size: -; V gene: TRBV7-3; J gene: TRBJ1-2; CDR3 protein: CASGVAGRGYTF
clone size: -; V gene: TRBV7-2; J gene: TRBJ2-1; CDR3 protein: CASSPPAGLPYNEQFF
clone size: -; V gene: TRBV6-1; J gene: TRBJ2-7; CDR3 protein: CASSGTSVHSYEQYF
clone size: -; V gene: TRBV27; J gene: TRBJ2-7; CDR3 protein: CASSPQGGSYEQYF
clone size: -; V gene: TRBV6-5; J gene: TRBJ1-1; CDR3 protein: CASSRRQYTEAFF
clone size: -; V gene: TRBV10-1; J gene: TRBJ2-3; CDR3 protein: CASSEWAYGDTQYF
clone size: once; V gene: TRBV11-3; J gene: TRBJ2-7; CDR3 protein: CASSAGGGRALYEQYF
clone size: few; V gene: TRBV18; J gene: TRBJ1-5; CDR3 protein: CASSPGGSNQPQHF
clone size: -; V gene: TRBV6-4; J gene: TRBJ2-3; CDR3 protein: CASSAVSGRATDTQYF
clone size: -; V gene: TRBV19; J gene: TRBJ1-5; CDR3 protein: CASTLSGGGPQHF
clone size: -; V gene: TRBV11-3; J gene: TRBJ1-1; CDR3 protein: CASSPRDSMNTEAFF
clone size: once; V gene: TRBV4-2; J gene: TRBJ2-1; CDR3 protein: CASSSRAGASYNEQFF
clone size: -; V gene: TRBV27; J gene: TRBJ2-6; CDR3 protein: CASTFQGGVTKDPGANVLTF
clone size: -; V gene: TRBV19; J gene: TRBJ2-1; CDR3 protein: CASSGRDYEQFF
clone size: -; V gene: TRBV29-1; J gene: TRBJ2-5; CDR3 protein: CSVKGTDQETQYF
clone size: -; V gene: TRBV4-2; J gene: TRBJ1-1; CDR3 protein: CASSRLQGEGTEAFF
clone size: -; V gene: TRBV7-2; J gene: TRBJ2-7; CDR3 protein: CASSPRTSGRLSSYEQYF
clone size: -; V gene: TRBV13; J gene: TRBJ2-1; CDR3 protein: CASSPRAYNEQFF
clone size: -; V gene: TRBV7-8; J gene: TRBJ1-4; CDR3 protein: CASSLTGPNEKLFF
clone size: -; V gene: TRBV7-2; J gene: TRBJ2-3; CDR3 protein: CASSPGQGWDTQYF
clone size: -; V gene: TRBV7-9; J gene: TRBJ2-4; CDR3 protein: CASSSGVTNIQYF
clone size: once; V gene: TRBV27; J gene: TRBJ2-7; CDR3 protein: CASSLRTGQTVPYEQYF
clone size: -; V gene: TRBV4-1; J gene: TRBJ2-1; CDR3 protein: CASSHGLLSYNEQFF
clone size: once; V gene: TRBV19; J gene: TRBJ2-1; CDR3 protein: CASSYSGRSYNEQFF
clone size: -; V gene: TRBV4-3; J gene: TRBJ2-7; CDR3 protein: CASSQDLAGGAAEYF
clone size: few; V gene: TRBV7-3; J gene: TRBJ1-1; CDR3 protein: CASSYGQGGRTEAFF
clone size: -; V gene: TRBV6-1; J gene: TRBJ2-3; CDR3 protein: CASSDWTSGSPDTQYF
clone size: once; V gene: TRBV6-6; J gene: TRBJ1-3; CDR3 protein: CASSYTPLSSGNTIYF
clone size: -; V gene: TRBV28; J gene: TRBJ1-1; CDR3 protein: CATQGHMNTEAFF
clone size: -; V gene: TRBV5-8; J gene: TRBJ1-2; CDR3 protein: CASSLQGPIYGYTF
clone size: -; V gene: TRBV2; J gene: TRBJ2-1; CDR3 protein: CASSSRQDNEQFF
clone size: -; V gene: TRBV25-1; J gene: TRBJ2-1; CDR3 protein: CASSEWSGAYNEQFF
clone size: -; V gene: TRBV7-8; J gene: TRBJ1-5; CDR3 protein: CASSLGAQSNQPQHF
clone size: -; V gene: TRBV19; J gene: TRBJ2-1; CDR3 protein: CASSQAGGGEQFF
clone size: -; V gene: TRBV7-2; J gene: TRBJ1-4; CDR3 protein: CASSLWDRAGEKLFF